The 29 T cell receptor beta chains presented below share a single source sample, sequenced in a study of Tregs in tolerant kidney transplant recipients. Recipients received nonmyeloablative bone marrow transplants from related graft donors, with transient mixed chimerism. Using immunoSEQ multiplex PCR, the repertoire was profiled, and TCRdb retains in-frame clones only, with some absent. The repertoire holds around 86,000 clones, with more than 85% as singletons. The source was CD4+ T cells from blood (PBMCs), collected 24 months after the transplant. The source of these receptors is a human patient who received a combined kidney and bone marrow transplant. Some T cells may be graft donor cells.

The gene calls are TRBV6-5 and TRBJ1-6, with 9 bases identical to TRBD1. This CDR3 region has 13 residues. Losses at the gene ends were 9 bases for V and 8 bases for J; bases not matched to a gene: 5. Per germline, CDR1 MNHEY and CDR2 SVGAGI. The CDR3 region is CASYRDRDSPLHF. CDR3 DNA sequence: TGTGCCAGTTACCGGGACAGGGATTCACCCCTCCACTTT.

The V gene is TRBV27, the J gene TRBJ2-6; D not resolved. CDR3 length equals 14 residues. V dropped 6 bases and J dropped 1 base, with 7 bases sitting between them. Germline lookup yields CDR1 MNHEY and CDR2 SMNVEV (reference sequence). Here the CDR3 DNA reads TGTGCCAGCAGCCCCTATTCTGGGGCCAACGTCCTGACTTTC. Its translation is CASSPYSGANVLTF.

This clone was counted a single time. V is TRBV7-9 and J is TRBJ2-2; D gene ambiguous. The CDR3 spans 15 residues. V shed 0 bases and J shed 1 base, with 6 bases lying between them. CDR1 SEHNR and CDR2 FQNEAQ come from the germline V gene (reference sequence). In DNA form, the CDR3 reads TGTGCCAGCAGCTTAGCTTCGGGGAACACCGGGGAGCTGTTTTTT. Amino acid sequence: CASSLASGNTGELFF.

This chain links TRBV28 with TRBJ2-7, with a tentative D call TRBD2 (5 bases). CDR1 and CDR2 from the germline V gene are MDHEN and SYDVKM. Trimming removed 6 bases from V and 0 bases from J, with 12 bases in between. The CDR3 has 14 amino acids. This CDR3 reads CASRKAGDSYEQYF. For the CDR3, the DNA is TGTGCCAGCAGAAAGGCCGGGGACTCCTACGAGCAGTACTTC.

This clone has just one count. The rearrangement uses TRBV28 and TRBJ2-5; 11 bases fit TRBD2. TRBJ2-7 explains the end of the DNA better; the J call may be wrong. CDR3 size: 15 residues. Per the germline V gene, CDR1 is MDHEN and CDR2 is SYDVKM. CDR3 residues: CASSVSGRGTYEQYF. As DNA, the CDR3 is TGTGCCAGCAGTGTTAGCGGGAGGGGGACCTACGAGCAGTACTTC.

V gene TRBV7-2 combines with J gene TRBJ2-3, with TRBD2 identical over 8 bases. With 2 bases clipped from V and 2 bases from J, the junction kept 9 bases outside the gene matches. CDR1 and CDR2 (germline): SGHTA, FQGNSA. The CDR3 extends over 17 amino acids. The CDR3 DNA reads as TGTGCCAGCAGCTTAAATGAACGGGAGGGCAACACAGATACGCAGTATTTT. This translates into CASSLNEREGNTDTQYF.

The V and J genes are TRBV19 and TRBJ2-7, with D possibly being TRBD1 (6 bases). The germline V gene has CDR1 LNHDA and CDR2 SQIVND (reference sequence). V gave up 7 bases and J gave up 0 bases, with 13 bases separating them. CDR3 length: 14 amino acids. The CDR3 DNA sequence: TGTGCCAGTAATGTTGACAGGAACTCCTACGAGCAGTACTTC. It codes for CASNVDRNSYEQYF.

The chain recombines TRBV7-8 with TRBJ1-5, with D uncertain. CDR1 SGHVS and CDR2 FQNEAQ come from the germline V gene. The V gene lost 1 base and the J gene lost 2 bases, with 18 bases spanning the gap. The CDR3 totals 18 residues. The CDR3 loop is CASSLDRSVGRGNQPQHF. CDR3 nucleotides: TGTGCCAGCAGCTTAGATCGGTCGGTAGGGAGGGGCAATCAGCCCCAGCATTTT.

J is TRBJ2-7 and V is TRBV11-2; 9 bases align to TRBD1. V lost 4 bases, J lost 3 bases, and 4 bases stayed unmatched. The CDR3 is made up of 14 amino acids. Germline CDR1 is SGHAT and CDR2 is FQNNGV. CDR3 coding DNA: TGTGCCAGCAGCTCGGGGACAGGGTTCTACGAGCAGTACTTC. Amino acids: CASSSGTGFYEQYF.

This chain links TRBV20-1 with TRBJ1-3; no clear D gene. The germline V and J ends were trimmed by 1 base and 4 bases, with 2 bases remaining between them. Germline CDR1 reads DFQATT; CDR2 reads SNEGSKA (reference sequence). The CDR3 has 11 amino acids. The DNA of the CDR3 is TGCAGTGCTAGAGTAGGAAACACCATATATTTT. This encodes CSARVGNTIYF.

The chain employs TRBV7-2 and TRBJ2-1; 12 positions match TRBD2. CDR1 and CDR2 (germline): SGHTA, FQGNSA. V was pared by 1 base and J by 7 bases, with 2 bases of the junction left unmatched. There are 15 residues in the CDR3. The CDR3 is CASSLVLAGGNEQFF. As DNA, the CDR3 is TGTGCCAGCAGCTTAGTACTAGCGGGGGGTAATGAGCAGTTCTTC.

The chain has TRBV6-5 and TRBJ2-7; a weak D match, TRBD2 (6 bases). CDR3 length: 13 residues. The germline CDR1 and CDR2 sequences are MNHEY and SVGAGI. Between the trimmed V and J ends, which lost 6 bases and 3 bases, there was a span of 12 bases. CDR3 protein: CASSRDSYYEQYF. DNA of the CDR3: TGTGCCAGCAGCCGGGACTCCTACTACGAGCAGTACTTC.

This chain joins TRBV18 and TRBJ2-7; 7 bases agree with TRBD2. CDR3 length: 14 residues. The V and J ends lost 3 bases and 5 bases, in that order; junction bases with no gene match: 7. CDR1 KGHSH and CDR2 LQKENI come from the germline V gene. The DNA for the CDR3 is TGTGCCAGCTCACCTGGGCGGGAGTCTGACGAGCAGTACTTC. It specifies CASSPGRESDEQYF.

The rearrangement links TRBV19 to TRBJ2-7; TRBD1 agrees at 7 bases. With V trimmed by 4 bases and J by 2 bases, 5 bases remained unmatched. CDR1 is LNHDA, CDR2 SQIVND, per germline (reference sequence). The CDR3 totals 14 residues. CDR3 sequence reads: CASSKTGQTYEQYF. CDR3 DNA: TGTGCCAGTAGTAAAACGGGACAGACCTACGAGCAGTACTTC.

The DNA of the CDR3 is TGCGCCAGCAGCTTGGAAGCCCAGCGGGGCACCACCGGGGAGCTGTTTTTT. It codes for CASSLEAQRGTTGELFF. This sequence joins TRBV5-1 and TRBJ2-2, with 7 bases identical to TRBD2. The CDR3 is 17 residues long. V lost 0 bases to trimming and J lost 4 bases; unmatched junction nucleotides: 9. CDR1 is SGHRS and CDR2 is YFSETQ in the germline V gene. The full variable domain, with the rest looked up from reference TRBV5-1 and TRBJ2-2, is KAGVTQTPRYLIKTRGQQVTLSCSPISGHRSVSWYQQTPGQGLQFLFEYFSETQRNKGNFPGRFSGRQFSNSRSEMNVSTLELGDSALYLCASSLEAQRGTTGELFFGEGSRLTVL.

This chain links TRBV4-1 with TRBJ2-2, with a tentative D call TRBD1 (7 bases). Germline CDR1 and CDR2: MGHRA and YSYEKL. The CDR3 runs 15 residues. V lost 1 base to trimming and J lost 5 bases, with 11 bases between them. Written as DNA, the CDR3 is TGCGCCAGCAGCCAAGGGGCAGGGGGGACCGGGGAGCTGTTTTTT. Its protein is CASSQGAGGTGELFF.

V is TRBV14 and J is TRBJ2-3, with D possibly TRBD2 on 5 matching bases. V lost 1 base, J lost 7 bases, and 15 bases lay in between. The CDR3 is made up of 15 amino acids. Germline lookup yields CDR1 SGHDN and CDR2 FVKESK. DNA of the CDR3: TGTGCCAGCAGCCAAGGACTATTTGGACTGTATACGCAGTATTTT. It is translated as CASSQGLFGLYTQYF.

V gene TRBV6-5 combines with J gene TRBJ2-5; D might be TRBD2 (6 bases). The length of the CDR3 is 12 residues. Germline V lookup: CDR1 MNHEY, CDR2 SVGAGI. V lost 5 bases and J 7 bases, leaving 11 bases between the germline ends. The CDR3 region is CASSAPEGTQYF. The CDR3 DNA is TGTGCCAGCAGTGCACCGGAGGGGACCCAGTACTTC.

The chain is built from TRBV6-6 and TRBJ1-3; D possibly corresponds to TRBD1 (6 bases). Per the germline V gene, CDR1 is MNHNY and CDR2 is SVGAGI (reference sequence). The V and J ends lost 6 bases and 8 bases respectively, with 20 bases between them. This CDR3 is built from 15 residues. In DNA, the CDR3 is TGTGCCAGCAGGACTCTTACAGGGTTTCGGGACACCATATATTTT. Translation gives CASRTLTGFRDTIYF.

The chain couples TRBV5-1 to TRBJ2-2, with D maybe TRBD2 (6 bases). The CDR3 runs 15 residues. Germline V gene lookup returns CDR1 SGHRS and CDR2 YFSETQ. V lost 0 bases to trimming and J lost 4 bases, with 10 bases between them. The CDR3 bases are TGCGCCAGCAGCTTGGTAGCGGCGAGCACCGGGGAGCTGTTTTTT. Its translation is CASSLVAASTGELFF.

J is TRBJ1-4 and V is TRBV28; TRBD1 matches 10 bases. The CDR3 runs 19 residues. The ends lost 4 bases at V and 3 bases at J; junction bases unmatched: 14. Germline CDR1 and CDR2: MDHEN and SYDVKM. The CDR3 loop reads CASSSWTGGRPQANEKLFF. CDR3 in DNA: TGTGCCAGCAGTTCGTGGACAGGGGGAAGGCCCCAAGCTAATGAAAAACTGTTTTTT.

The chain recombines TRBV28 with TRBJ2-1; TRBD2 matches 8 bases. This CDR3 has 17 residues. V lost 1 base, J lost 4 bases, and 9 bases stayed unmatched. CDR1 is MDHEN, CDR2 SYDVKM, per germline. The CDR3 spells CASSLYARGTRYNEQFF. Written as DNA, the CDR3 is TGTGCCAGCAGTTTATACGCTCGCGGGACTAGATACAATGAGCAGTTCTTC.

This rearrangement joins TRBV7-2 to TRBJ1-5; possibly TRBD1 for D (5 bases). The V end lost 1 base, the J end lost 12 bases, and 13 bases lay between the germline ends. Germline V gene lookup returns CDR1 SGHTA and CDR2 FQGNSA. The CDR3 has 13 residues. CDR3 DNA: TGTGCCAGCAGCTTAGTTCACAGGCAAGACCAGCATTTT. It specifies CASSLVHRQDQHF.

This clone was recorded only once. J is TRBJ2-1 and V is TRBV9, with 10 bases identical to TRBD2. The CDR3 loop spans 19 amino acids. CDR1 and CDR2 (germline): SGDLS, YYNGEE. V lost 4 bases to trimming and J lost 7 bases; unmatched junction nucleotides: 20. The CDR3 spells CASSPLRSKSGGAGNEQFF. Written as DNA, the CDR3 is TGTGCCAGCAGCCCCCTCCGCTCAAAGAGCGGGGGGGCAGGGAATGAGCAGTTCTTC.

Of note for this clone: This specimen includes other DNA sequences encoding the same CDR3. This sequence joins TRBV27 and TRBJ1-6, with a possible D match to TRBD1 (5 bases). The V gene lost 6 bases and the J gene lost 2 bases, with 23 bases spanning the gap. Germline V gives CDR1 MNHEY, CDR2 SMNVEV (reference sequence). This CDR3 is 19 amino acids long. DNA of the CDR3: TGTGCCAGCAGCCTCCGTTTAGGGTGGGGCAGAACCTATAATTCACCCCTCCACTTT. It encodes CASSLRLGWGRTYNSPLHF.

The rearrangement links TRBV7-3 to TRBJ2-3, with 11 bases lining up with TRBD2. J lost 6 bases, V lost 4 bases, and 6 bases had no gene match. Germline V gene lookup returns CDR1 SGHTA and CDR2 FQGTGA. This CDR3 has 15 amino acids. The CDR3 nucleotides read TGTGCCAGCAGCTCACTAGCGGGAGTAACGGATACGCAGTATTTT. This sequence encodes CASSSLAGVTDTQYF.

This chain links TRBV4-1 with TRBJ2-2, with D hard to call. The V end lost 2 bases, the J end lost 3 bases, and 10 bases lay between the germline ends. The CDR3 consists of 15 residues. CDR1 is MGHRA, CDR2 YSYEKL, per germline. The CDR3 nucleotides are TGCGCCAGCAGCCAAATTATAGCTTACACCGGGGAGCTGTTTTTT. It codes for CASSQIIAYTGELFF.

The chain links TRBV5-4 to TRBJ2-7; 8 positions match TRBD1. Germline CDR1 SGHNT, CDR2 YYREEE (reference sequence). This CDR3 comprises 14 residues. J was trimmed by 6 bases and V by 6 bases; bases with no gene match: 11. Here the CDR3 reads CASNRQGLEREQYF. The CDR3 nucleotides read TGTGCCAGCAACAGACAGGGGTTGGAGCGCGAGCAGTACTTC.

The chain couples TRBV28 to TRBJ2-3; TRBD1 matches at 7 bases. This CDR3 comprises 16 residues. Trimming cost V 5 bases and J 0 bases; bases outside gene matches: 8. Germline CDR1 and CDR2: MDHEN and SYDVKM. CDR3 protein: CASSPGTAPSTDTQYF. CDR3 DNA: TGTGCCAGCAGTCCCGGGACAGCACCTAGCACAGATACGCAGTATTTT.